This T cell receptor (beta chain) emerged from a study of T-cell memory formation after mild COVID-19. TCRdb called the 5' RACE reads again in MiXCR, with one record for every CDR3 protein. The table lists 80,000 to 130,000 distinct CDR3 sequences, approximately 10% of them singletons. V lost 6 bases to trimming and J lost 2 bases, with 10 bases between them. This CDR3 has 13 residues. Per germline, CDR1 SGHTA and CDR2 FQGTGA. The source is a man between 18 and 29 years old who had mild COVID-19 (a few samples of this study predate the infection). Cell type and time point are not known. The V call is TRBV7-3, the J call TRBJ1-1; D remains unclear. Material for sequencing was PBMCs or a T cell subset sorted from them (not recorded which). Written as DNA, the CDR3 is TGTGCCAGCAGTCCCCTGCACAACACTGAAGCTTTCTTT. Translation: CASSPLHNTEAFF.